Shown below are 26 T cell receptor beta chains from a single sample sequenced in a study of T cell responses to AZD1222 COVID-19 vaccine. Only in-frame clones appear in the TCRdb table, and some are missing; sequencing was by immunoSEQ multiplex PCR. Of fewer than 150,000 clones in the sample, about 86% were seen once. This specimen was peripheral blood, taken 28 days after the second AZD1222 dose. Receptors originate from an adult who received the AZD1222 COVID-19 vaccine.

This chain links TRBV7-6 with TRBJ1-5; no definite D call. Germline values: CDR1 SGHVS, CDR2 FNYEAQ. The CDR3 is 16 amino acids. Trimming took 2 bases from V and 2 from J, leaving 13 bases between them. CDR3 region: CASSLTARRGNQPQHF. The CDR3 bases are TGTGCCAGCAGCTTAACAGCCCGCAGAGGCAATCAGCCCCAGCATTTT.

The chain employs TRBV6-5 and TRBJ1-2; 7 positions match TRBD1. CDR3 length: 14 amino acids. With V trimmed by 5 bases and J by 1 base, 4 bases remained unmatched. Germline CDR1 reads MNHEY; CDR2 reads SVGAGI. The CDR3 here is CASSRTGHNYGYTF. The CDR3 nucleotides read TGTGCCAGCAGTCGGACAGGCCATAACTATGGCTACACCTTC.

This CDR3 is CASSAGTGYGYTF. CDR3 coding DNA: TGTGCCAGCAGCGCTGGGACAGGATATGGCTACACCTTC. The chain employs TRBV7-2 and TRBJ1-2, with 8 nucleotides matching TRBD1. CDR1 SGHTA and CDR2 FQGNSA come from the germline V gene. The V and J ends lost 5 bases and 5 bases, in that order; junction bases with no gene match: 4. This CDR3 has 13 residues. The whole variable domain, filled in from reference TRBV7-2 and TRBJ1-2, reads GAGVSQSPSNKVTEKGKDVELRCDPISGHTALYWYRQSLGQGLEFLIYFQGNSAPDKSGLPSDRFSAERTGGSVSTLTIQRTQQEDSAVYLCASSAGTGYGYTFGSGTRLTVV.

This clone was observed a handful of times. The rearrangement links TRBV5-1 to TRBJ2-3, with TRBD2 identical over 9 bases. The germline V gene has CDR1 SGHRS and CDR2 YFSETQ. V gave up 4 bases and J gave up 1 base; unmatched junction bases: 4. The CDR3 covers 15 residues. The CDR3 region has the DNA TGCGCCAGCAGCGGTAGCGGGAGCGGCACAGATACGCAGTATTTT. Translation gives CASSGSGSGTDTQYF.

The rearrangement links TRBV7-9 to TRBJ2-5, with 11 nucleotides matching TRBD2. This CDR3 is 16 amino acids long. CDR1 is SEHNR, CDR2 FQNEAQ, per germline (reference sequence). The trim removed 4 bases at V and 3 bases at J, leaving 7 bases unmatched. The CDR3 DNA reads TGTGCCAGCAGCTCGCGGACTAGCGGGCTTAAAGAGACCCAGTACTTC. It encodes CASSSRTSGLKETQYF.

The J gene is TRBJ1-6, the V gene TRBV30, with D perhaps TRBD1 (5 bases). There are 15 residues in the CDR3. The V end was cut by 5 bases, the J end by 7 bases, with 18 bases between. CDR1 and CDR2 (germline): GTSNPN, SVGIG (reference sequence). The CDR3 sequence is CAWGGQTGGNSPLHF. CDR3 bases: TGTGCCTGGGGGGGTCAGACGGGTGGGAATTCACCCCTCCACTTT.

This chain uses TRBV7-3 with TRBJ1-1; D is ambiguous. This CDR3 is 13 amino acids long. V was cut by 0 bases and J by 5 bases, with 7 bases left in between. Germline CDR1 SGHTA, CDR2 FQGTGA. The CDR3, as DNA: TGTGCCAGCAGCTTAACGGAGTGGACTGAAGCTTTCTTT. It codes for CASSLTEWTEAFF.

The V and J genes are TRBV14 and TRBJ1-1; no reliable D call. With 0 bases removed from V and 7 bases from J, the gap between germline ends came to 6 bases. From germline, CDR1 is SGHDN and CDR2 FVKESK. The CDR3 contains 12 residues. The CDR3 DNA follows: TGTGCCAGCAGCCAAGATTTCGGTGAAGCTTTCTTT. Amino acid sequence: CASSQDFGEAFF.

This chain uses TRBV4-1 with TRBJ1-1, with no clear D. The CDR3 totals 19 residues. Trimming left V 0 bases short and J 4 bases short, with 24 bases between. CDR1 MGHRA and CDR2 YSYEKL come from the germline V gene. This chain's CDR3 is CASSQDPILASLVGTEAFF. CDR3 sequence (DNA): TGCGCCAGCAGCCAAGATCCTATTTTAGCTTCCTTAGTGGGCACTGAAGCTTTCTTT.

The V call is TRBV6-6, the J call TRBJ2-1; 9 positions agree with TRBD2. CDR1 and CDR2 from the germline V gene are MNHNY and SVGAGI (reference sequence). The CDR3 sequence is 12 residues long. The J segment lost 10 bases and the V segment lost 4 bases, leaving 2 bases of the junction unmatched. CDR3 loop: CASSLAGDEQFF. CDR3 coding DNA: TGTGCCAGCAGTTTAGCGGGAGACGAGCAGTTCTTC.

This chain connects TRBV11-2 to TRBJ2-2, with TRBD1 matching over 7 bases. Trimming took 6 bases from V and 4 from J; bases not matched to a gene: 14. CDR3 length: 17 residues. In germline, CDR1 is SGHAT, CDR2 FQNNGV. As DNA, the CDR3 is TGTGCCAGCAGACCCCAGAAGGGGGCTAGGAGCACCGGGGAGCTGTTTTTT. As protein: CASRPQKGARSTGELFF.

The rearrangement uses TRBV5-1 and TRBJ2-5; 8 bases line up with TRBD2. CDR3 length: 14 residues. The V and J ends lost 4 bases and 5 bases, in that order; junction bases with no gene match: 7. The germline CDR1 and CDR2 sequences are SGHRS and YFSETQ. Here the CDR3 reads CASSRDAGGETQYF. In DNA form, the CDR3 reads TGCGCCAGCAGCCGAGATGCGGGAGGTGAGACCCAGTACTTC.

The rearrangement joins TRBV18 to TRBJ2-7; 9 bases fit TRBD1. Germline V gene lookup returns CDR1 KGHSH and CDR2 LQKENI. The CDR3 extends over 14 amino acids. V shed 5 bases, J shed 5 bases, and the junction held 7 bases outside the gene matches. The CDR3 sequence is CASSTGTGRHEQYF. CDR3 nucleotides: TGTGCCAGCTCAACCGGGACAGGGCGTCACGAGCAGTACTTC.

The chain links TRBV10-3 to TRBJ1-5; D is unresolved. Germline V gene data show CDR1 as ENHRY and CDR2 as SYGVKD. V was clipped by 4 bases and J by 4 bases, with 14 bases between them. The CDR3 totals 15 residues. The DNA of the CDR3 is TGTGCCATCAGTGGGGCCCCAGGTGGGAATCAGCCCCAGCATTTT. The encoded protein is CAISGAPGGNQPQHF.

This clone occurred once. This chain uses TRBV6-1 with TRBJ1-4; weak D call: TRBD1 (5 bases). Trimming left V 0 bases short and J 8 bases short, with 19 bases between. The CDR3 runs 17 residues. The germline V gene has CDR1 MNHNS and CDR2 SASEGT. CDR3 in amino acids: CASSEAPPGLGREKLFF. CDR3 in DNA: TGTGCCAGCAGTGAAGCGCCACCGGGACTAGGGCGCGAAAAACTGTTTTTT.

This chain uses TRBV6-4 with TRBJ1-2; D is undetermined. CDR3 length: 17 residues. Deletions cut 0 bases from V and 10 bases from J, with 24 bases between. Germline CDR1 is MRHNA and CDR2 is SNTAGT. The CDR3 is CASSDSNRGSILWAYTF. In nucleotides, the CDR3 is TGTGCCAGCAGTGACTCAAACCGCGGATCAATCCTATGGGCCTACACCTTC.

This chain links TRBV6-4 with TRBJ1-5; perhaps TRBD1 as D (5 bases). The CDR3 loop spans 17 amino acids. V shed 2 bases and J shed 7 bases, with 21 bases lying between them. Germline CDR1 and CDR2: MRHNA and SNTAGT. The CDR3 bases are TGTGCCAGCAGTGACCAGTTGGTTCCAGGGTTCGGGCAGCCCCAGCATTTT. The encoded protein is CASSDQLVPGFGQPQHF.

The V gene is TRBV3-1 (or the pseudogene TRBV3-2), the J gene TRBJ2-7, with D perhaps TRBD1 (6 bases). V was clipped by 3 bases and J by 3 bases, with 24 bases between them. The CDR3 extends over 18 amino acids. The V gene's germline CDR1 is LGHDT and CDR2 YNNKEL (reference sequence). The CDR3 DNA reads TGTGCCAGCAGCCATTGGCACGGAGGAACAGGGTCGTTCTACGAGCAGTACTTC. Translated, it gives CASSHWHGGTGSFYEQYF.

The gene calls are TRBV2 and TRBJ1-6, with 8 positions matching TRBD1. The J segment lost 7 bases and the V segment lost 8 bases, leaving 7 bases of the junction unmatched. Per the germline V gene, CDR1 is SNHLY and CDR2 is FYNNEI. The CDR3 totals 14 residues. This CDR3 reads CASRQGIGNSPLHF. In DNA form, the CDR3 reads TGTGCCAGCCGACAGGGGATAGGCAATTCACCCCTCCACTTT. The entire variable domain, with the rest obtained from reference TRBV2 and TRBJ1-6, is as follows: EPEVTQTPSHQVTQMGQEVILRCVPISNHLYFYWYRQILGQKVEFLVSFYNNEISEKSEIFDDQFSVERPDGSNFTLKIRSTKLEDSAMYFCASRQGIGNSPLHFGNGTRLTVT.

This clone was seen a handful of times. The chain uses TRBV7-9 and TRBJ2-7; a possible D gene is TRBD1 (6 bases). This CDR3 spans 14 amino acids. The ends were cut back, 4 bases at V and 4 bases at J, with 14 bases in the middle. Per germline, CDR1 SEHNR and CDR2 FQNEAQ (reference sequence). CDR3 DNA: TGTGCCAGCAGCTCCAGGGGCGAGCGGTACGAGCAGTACTTC. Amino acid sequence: CASSSRGERYEQYF.

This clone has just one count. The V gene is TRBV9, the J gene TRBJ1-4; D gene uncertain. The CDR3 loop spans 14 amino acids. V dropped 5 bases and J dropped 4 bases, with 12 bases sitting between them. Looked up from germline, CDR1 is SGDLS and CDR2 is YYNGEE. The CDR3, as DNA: TGTGCCAGCAGGCGGCTTAGGAATAATGAAAAACTGTTTTTT. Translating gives CASRRLRNNEKLFF.

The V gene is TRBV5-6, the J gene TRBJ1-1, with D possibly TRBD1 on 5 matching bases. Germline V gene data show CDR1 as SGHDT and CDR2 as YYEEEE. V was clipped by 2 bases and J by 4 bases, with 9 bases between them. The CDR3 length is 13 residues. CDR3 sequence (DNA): TGTGCCAGCAGCTTAGGGGAGTCCACTGAAGCTTTCTTT. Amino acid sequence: CASSLGESTEAFF.

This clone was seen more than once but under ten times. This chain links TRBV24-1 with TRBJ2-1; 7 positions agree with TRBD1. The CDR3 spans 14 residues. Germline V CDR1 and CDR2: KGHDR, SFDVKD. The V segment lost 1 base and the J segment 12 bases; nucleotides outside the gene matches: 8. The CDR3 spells CATSDLEQGMVQFF. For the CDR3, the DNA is TGTGCCACCAGTGATTTAGAACAGGGGATGGTGCAGTTCTTC.

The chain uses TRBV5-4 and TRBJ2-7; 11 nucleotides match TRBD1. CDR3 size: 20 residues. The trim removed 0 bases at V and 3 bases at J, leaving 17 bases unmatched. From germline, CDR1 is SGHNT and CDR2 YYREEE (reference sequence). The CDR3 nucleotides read TGTGCCAGCAGCTTGGGTCCGGGACAGGGGGACCCACCGACCAACTACGAGCAGTACTTC. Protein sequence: CASSLGPGQGDPPTNYEQYF.

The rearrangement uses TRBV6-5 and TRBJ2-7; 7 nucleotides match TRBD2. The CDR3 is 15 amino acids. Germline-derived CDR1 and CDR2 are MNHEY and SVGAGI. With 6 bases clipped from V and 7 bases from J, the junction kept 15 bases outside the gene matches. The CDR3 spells CASRVAWGGGGEQYF. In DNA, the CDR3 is TGTGCCAGCAGGGTCGCTTGGGGGGGAGGTGGGGAGCAGTACTTC.

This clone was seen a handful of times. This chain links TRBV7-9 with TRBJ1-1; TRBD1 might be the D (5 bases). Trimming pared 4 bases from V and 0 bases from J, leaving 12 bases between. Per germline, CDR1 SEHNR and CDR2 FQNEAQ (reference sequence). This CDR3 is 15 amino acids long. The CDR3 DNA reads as TGTGCCAGCAGCTCCTGGGGGGGGTTGAACACTGAAGCTTTCTTT. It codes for CASSSWGGLNTEAFF.